One sample yielded the 26 T cell receptor beta chains listed below, sequenced in a study of long-term antiretroviral therapy in people with HIV. A v3.0 immunoSEQ assay was performed at survey level. The table came from immunoSEQ multiplex PCR; TCRdb's copy has only in-frame clones and leaves some out. Among just under 35,000 clones listed, 70% to 90% were seen once. The source was unsorted PBMCs, collected just under 2.9 years before starting antiretroviral therapy. Receptors originate from a woman aged 25 to 39 with HIV.

The rearrangement links TRBV2 to TRBJ2-7; D is undetermined. This CDR3 has 11 amino acids. In germline, CDR1 is SNHLY, CDR2 FYNNEI. V was shortened by 8 bases and J by 6 bases, with 11 bases between the two germline ends. The CDR3 sequence is CASSSLAEQYF. CDR3 DNA sequence: TGTGCCAGCTCCTCTCTCGCCGAGCAGTACTTC.

This chain uses TRBV5-5 with TRBJ1-1; D remains ambiguous. V lost 2 bases and J lost 2, with 7 bases in between. This CDR3 has 13 residues. Germline CDR1 SGHKS, CDR2 YYEKEE (reference sequence). CDR3: CASSLWTNTEAFF. CDR3 nucleotide sequence: TGTGCCAGCAGCTTATGGACCAACACTGAAGCTTTCTTT.

The chain has TRBV15 and TRBJ2-2, with D hard to call. Germline assignment: CDR1 LNHNV and CDR2 YYDKDF (reference sequence). Trimming cost V 0 bases and J 0 bases, with 11 bases left between them. CDR3 length: 17 amino acids. In DNA form, the CDR3 reads TGTGCCACCAGCAGAGAGAAAACTCCGACGAACACCGGGGAGCTGTTTTTT. It translates to CATSREKTPTNTGELFF.

The gene calls are TRBV2 and TRBJ1-4, with a tentative D call TRBD1 (6 bases). The germline CDR1 and CDR2 sequences are SNHLY and FYNNEI. Trimming pared 6 bases from V and 6 bases from J, leaving 17 bases between. The CDR3 is 15 amino acids. As DNA, the CDR3 is TGTGCCAGCAGAGCCCGACAGGTCTTGGATGAAAAACTGTTTTTT. Protein product: CASRARQVLDEKLFF.

The chain employs TRBV2 and TRBJ2-1; 10 bases are shared with TRBD1. The CDR3 consists of 14 residues. The V gene's germline CDR1 is SNHLY and CDR2 FYNNEI. With V trimmed by 5 bases and J by 5 bases, 3 bases remained unmatched. CDR3 in amino acids: CASSSGTGDNEQFF. CDR3 nucleotides: TGTGCCAGCAGTTCCGGGACAGGGGACAATGAGCAGTTCTTC.

This clone appeared once. The chain combines TRBV7-2 with TRBJ1-1, with no clear D. This CDR3 has 14 residues. CDR1 and CDR2 from the germline V gene are SGHTA and FQGNSA. The V end lost 5 bases, the J end lost 2 bases, and 12 bases lay between the germline ends. The CDR3 reads CASSRSLLNTEAFF. The CDR3, as DNA: TGTGCCAGCAGCCGATCACTGCTTAACACTGAAGCTTTCTTT. The whole variable domain, remainder taken from reference TRBV7-2 and TRBJ1-1, is GAGVSQSPSNKVTEKGKDVELRCDPISGHTALYWYRQSLGQGLEFLIYFQGNSAPDKSGLPSDRFSAERTGGSVSTLTIQRTQQEDSAVYLCASSRSLLNTEAFFGQGTRLTVV.

This clone has just a few counts. The rearrangement uses TRBV7-9 and TRBJ1-3, with D hard to call. Trimming left V 5 bases short and J 8 bases short, with 7 bases between. Germline V gene lookup returns CDR1 SEHNR and CDR2 FQNEAQ (reference sequence). The CDR3 length is 11 residues. CDR3 in DNA: TGTGCCAGCAGCCTGGCAGACACCATATATTTT. It specifies CASSLADTIYF.

The J gene is TRBJ2-3, the V gene TRBV5-1, with D perhaps TRBD1 (5 bases). Trimming shortened V by 3 bases and J by 2 bases, and 16 bases separated the two germline ends. The CDR3 has 16 residues. Germline assignment: CDR1 SGHRS and CDR2 YFSETQ. The CDR3 sequence: CASSWTLGSITDTQYF. CDR3 DNA sequence: TGCGCCAGCAGCTGGACACTTGGTTCGATCACAGATACGCAGTATTTT.

This chain uses TRBV19 with TRBJ1-5; the match to TRBD1 covers 9 bases. The length of the CDR3 is 17 residues. Germline V gene lookup returns CDR1 LNHDA and CDR2 SQIVND (reference sequence). The ends lost 3 bases at V and 2 bases at J; junction bases unmatched: 8. Here the CDR3 DNA reads TGTGCCAGTAGTATTAGGGCGACAGGGGGTGGCAATCAGCCCCAGCATTTT. The encoded protein is CASSIRATGGGNQPQHF.

The chain couples TRBV5-5 to TRBJ2-7; no reliable D call. Trimming stripped 0 bases from V and 4 bases from J, with 8 bases between. Germline V gene data show CDR1 as SGHKS and CDR2 as YYEKEE (reference sequence). The CDR3 has 13 amino acids. The CDR3 nucleotides read TGTGCCAGCAGCTTGGATTGGCGATACGAGCAGTACGTC. Amino acids: CASSLDWRYEQYV.

This clone showed up just once. This chain uses TRBV19 with TRBJ2-1; no firm D call. The CDR3 spans 14 residues. Germline CDR1 LNHDA, CDR2 SQIVND (reference sequence). V lost 3 bases to trimming and J lost 6 bases, with 12 bases between them. The CDR3 nucleotides are TGTGCCAGTAGTATTAAGAGTGGCTTCAATGAGCAGTTCTTC. Protein: CASSIKSGFNEQFF.

The chain links TRBV6-6 to TRBJ2-3, with 7 bases fitting TRBD2. J was trimmed by 6 bases and V by 6 bases; bases with no gene match: 6. The CDR3 has 13 residues. Germline V lookup: CDR1 MNHNY, CDR2 SVGAGI (reference sequence). The CDR3 sequence: CASRETSLDTQYF. Written as DNA, the CDR3 is TGTGCCAGCAGAGAGACTAGCTTGGATACGCAGTATTTT.

This rearrangement joins TRBV2 to TRBJ2-1, with D perhaps assigned TRBD1 or TRBD2 (6 bases each). Germline V gives CDR1 SNHLY, CDR2 FYNNEI. The CDR3 length is 15 residues. The ends were cut back, 4 bases at V and 5 bases at J, with 15 bases in the middle. Written as DNA, the CDR3 is TGTGCCAGCAGTGCGGGTGGGGGGCACGACAATGAGCAGTTCTTC. Protein: CASSAGGGHDNEQFF.

The chain uses TRBV7-9 and TRBJ2-4; TRBD1 might be the D (5 bases). The V end lost 4 bases, the J end lost 3 bases, and 25 bases lay between the germline ends. The CDR3 loop spans 19 amino acids. CDR1 and CDR2 (germline): SEHNR, FQNEAQ (reference sequence). The CDR3 DNA reads as TGTGCCAGCAGCTCCCCAAGCACAGGAAGAATTTTGGACAAAAACATTCAGTACTTC. Amino acids: CASSSPSTGRILDKNIQYF.

This rearrangement joins TRBV2 to TRBJ1-2; 8 bases agree with TRBD1. The CDR3 consists of 17 residues. Germline CDR1 reads SNHLY; CDR2 reads FYNNEI. V was clipped by 6 bases and J by 6 bases; unmatched bases: 18. Written as DNA, the CDR3 is TGTGCCAGCAGCAATACTGGACAGGGATCCGAAGGGGATGGCTACACCTTC. Amino acid sequence: CASSNTGQGSEGDGYTF.

With regard to this clone: The germline gene is not matched at one end of the junction; a read error may be the cause. The CDR3 region has the DNA TGTGCCTGGAGTGCCTATTCTGGAGACACCATATATTTT. Encoded protein: CAWSAYSGDTIYF. This chain connects TRBV30 to TRBJ1-3; the D is unclear. Germline loops: CDR1 GTSNPN, CDR2 SVGIG (reference sequence). CDR3 length: 13 residues.

The chain links TRBV4-1 to TRBJ1-2; TRBD1 might be the D (5 bases). Germline CDR1 and CDR2: MGHRA and YSYEKL. This CDR3 region has 14 residues. V was shortened by 1 base and J by 4 bases, with 10 bases between the two germline ends. The DNA of the CDR3 is TGCGCCAGCAGCCAAGCCGGGGGAAGCTATGGCTACACCTTC. Translation gives CASSQAGGSYGYTF.

The chain carries TRBV10-3 and TRBJ2-6; 8 positions agree with TRBD1. The germline V gene has CDR1 ENHRY and CDR2 SYGVKD. With V trimmed by 4 bases and J by 0 bases, 11 bases remained unmatched. CDR3 size: 19 residues. The chain's CDR3 is CAISATPGQAPSGANVLTF. The CDR3 DNA is TGTGCCATCAGTGCTACTCCGGGACAGGCTCCCTCTGGGGCCAACGTCCTGACTTTC.

The CDR3 here is CASSQDLAGGLIGTTDTQYF. For the CDR3, the DNA is TGCGCCAGCAGCCAAGATCTAGCGGGGGGGTTGATCGGAACCACAGATACGCAGTATTTT. The chain couples TRBV4-1 to TRBJ2-3; TRBD2 matches at 12 bases. J lost 2 bases, V lost 0 bases, and 12 bases had no gene match. The CDR3 covers 20 residues. Germline V gene sequence: CDR1 MGHRA, CDR2 YSYEKL.

The chain is built from TRBV15 and TRBJ2-7; unclear D gene. Trimming cost V 1 base and J 2 bases, with 12 bases left between them. CDR1 is LNHNV and CDR2 is YYDKDF in the germline V gene (reference sequence). The CDR3 is 15 residues long. The CDR3 protein is CATSRVSPSPYEQYV. The CDR3 DNA reads as TGTGCCACCAGCAGAGTCAGTCCTTCGCCCTACGAGCAGTACGTC.

The chain joins TRBV19 to TRBJ1-1; D is perhaps TRBD1 (6 bases). Trimming removed 7 bases from V and 0 bases from J, with 15 bases in between. The germline V gene encodes CDR1 LNHDA and CDR2 SQIVND (reference sequence). This CDR3 comprises 15 residues. The chain's CDR3 is CASIGGRRLNTEAFF. The CDR3 DNA follows: TGTGCCAGTATAGGGGGTCGACGGTTGAACACTGAAGCTTTCTTT.

The chain combines TRBV20-1 with TRBJ2-1; D remains ambiguous. There are 11 residues in the CDR3. V lost 3 bases and J lost 5, with 5 bases in between. CDR1 and CDR2 (germline): DFQATT, SNEGSKA (reference sequence). The CDR3 here is CSASRDNEQFF. The CDR3 bases are TGCAGTGCTAGCCGGGACAATGAGCAGTTCTTC.

The chain couples TRBV5-1 to TRBJ2-4; TRBD1 aligns across 8 bases. The CDR3 has 16 amino acids. The junction had 8 bases not matched to a gene; V was cut back by 4 bases and J by 2 bases. The V gene's germline CDR1 is SGHRS and CDR2 YFSETQ. DNA for the CDR3: TGCGCCAGCAGCACCCAGGGGACAGGATCCAAAAACATTCAGTACTTC. Encoded protein: CASSTQGTGSKNIQYF. Complete variable domain (other parts from reference TRBV5-1 and TRBJ2-4): KAGVTQTPRYLIKTRGQQVTLSCSPISGHRSVSWYQQTPGQGLQFLFEYFSETQRNKGNFPGRFSGRQFSNSRSEMNVSTLELGDSALYLCASSTQGTGSKNIQYFGAGTRLSVL.

The chain carries TRBV18 and TRBJ1-1, with D perhaps TRBD1 (5 bases). Germline CDR1 KGHSH, CDR2 LQKENI. The ends were cut back, 3 bases at V and 4 bases at J, with 12 bases in the middle. CDR3 length equals 14 residues. For the CDR3, the DNA is TGTGCCAGCTCACCGGTCCAGGGTAGCACTGAAGCTTTCTTT. The encoded protein is CASSPVQGSTEAFF. The variable domain in full, completed from reference TRBV18 and TRBJ1-1, reads NAGVMQNPRHLVRRRGQEARLRCSPMKGHSHVYWYRQLPEEGLKFMVYLQKENIIDESGMPKERFSAEFPKEGPSILRIQQVVRGDSAAYFCASSPVQGSTEAFFGQGTRLTVV.

The chain carries TRBV5-6 and TRBJ2-2; D is possibly TRBD2 (5 bases). The CDR3 runs to 14 residues. CDR1 is SGHDT, CDR2 YYEEEE, per germline. V was clipped by 5 bases and J by 5 bases, with 13 bases between them. CDR3 in amino acids: CASSTRRRTGELFF. Here the CDR3 DNA reads TGTGCCAGCAGTACAAGAAGGAGGACCGGGGAGCTGTTTTTT.

The chain is built from TRBV11-3 and TRBJ1-5; no clear D. V was shortened by 4 bases and J by 5 bases, with 9 bases between the two germline ends. Per the germline V gene, CDR1 is SGHNT and CDR2 is YENEEA. This CDR3 region has 13 residues. DNA for the CDR3: TGTGCCAGCAGCTGGATTGGGGATCAGCCCCAGCATTTT. Amino acids: CASSWIGDQPQHF.